This T cell receptor (beta chain) comes out of a study of blood T cell repertoires in COVID-19. Looking at the study overall: Some COVID-19 samples were acute and others convalescent; all came from the United States, Italy and Spain. The cDNA or gDNA used as material had been derived from T cells, B-cell-depleted T cells, or PBMCs.

The V gene lost 0 bases and the J gene lost 5 bases, with 7 bases spanning the gap. The germline V gene has CDR1 MNHEY and CDR2 SVGEGT. CDR3 length: 13 amino acids. In the original analysis: Estimation of nucleated cell counts relied on the amplification of reference gene primers. Data came from immunoSEQ multiplex PCR; TCRdb stores just in-frame clones and leaves some out. V, J and clone size reflect that table, while D and trimming were determined from the DNA. The sample has roughly 70,000 clones, around 78% seen once. This receptor was identified in a human donor in a cohort sampled during active COVID-19. V and J are TRBV6-2 or TRBV6-3 and TRBJ2-5; D gene uncertain. The sequencing sample was made of peripheral blood. CDR3: CASSYSIRETQYF. The CDR3, as DNA: TGTGCCAGCAGTTACTCTATCCGGGAGACCCAGTACTTC.